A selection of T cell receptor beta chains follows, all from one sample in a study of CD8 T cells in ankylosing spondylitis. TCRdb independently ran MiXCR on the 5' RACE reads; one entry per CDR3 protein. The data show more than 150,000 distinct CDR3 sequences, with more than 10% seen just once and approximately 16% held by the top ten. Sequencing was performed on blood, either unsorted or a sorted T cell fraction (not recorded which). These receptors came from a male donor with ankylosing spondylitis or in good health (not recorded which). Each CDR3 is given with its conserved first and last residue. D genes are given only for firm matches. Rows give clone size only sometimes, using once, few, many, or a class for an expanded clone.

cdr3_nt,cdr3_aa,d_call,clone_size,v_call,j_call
TGCAGCGTTAACAGGGGGCAGTACGAGCAGTACTTC,CSVNRGQYEQYF,TRBD1,many,TRBV29-1,TRBJ2-7
TGCAGTGCTAGTCTCTTAGGCCATGAGCAGTTCTTC,CSASLLGHEQFF,-,-,TRBV20-1,TRBJ2-1
TGTGCCTGGAGTGTCAACCCCAAGAGGGGGAATGAGCAGTTCTTC,CAWSVNPKRGNEQFF,-,-,TRBV30,TRBJ2-1
TGTGCCAGCAGCACCGCCGGGACTAGCGGGGGATGGAATGAGCAGTTCTTC,CASSTAGTSGGWNEQFF,TRBD2,-,TRBV7-8,TRBJ2-1
TGTGCCAGCAGCGGGATTGACTCCTACGAGCAGTACTTC,CASSGIDSYEQYF,-,many,TRBV13,TRBJ2-7
TGTGCCAGCAGCTCGAGGGCCAATGAGCAGTTCTTC,CASSSRANEQFF,-,many,TRBV7-9,TRBJ2-1
TGCAGTGCTAGAGTCACTGGGACTGTGGGTCAGGAGACCCAGTACTTC,CSARVTGTVGQETQYF,-,-,TRBV20-1,TRBJ2-5
TGTGCCAGCAGCTTAGGGACAGGGGATGGAGAGACCCAGTACTTC,CASSLGTGDGETQYF,TRBD1,-,TRBV7-9,TRBJ2-5
TGCAGCGTTTCCCAGGGGACAGCTAACACCGGGGAGCTGTTTTTT,CSVSQGTANTGELFF,TRBD1,few,TRBV29-1,TRBJ2-2
TGTGCCAGTAGTATAGGGGACAGGGGTAGCTGGATGAGCTCCTACAATGAGCAGTTCTTC,CASSIGDRGSWMSSYNEQFF,TRBD1,-,TRBV19,TRBJ2-1
TGTGCCATCAGCCCCGGGCTCAGGGACGCGAACACCGGGGAGCTGTTTTTT,CAISPGLRDANTGELFF,-,-,TRBV4-2,TRBJ2-2
TGTGCCAGCAGCTTAGTAGGGGACCGCTCCTACGAGCAGTACTTC,CASSLVGDRSYEQYF,-,-,TRBV7-9,TRBJ2-7
TGTGCCAGCAGGGCAGGGGCCTCCAACACTGAAGCTTTCTTT,CASRAGASNTEAFF,-,few,TRBV7-9,TRBJ1-1
TGTGCCAGCAGGTCCAGAGATACGCAGTATTTT,CASRSRDTQYF,-,many,TRBV12-3/TRBV12-4,TRBJ2-3
TGTGCCAGCAGCCCGGCGTGGCTAACCGGGGAGCTGTTTTTT,CASSPAWLTGELFF,-,few,TRBV14,TRBJ2-2
TGTGCCAGCAGTCCCGGGACTAGCTACACCTACGAGCAGTACTTC,CASSPGTSYTYEQYF,TRBD2,-,TRBV6-1,TRBJ2-7
TGCGCCAGCAGCCCACTTGGCGGGGGGGCCTACGGCACAGATACGCAGTATTTT,CASSPLGGGAYGTDTQYF,TRBD2,-,TRBV5-1,TRBJ2-3
TGTGCCATCAGAGCGGGGACTAGCAAAGATACGCAGTATTTT,CAIRAGTSKDTQYF,TRBD2,few,TRBV10-3,TRBJ2-3
TGTGCCAGCAGCTTAGATCGAGGACTAGAGACCCAGTACTTC,CASSLDRGLETQYF,-,few,TRBV11-2,TRBJ2-5
TGCAGTGCTAGAGCCCTTGGGCACCGCACAGATACGCAGTATTTT,CSARALGHRTDTQYF,-,few,TRBV20-1,TRBJ2-3
TGCGCCAGCAGCTTTTCAGGTGAAGCTTTCTTT,CASSFSGEAFF,-,many,TRBV5-1,TRBJ1-1
TGTGCCAGCAGCTTATATAAATACAATGAGCAGTTCTTC,CASSLYKYNEQFF,-,few,TRBV11-2,TRBJ2-1
TGTGCCAGCAGCCCACCGGGGGGTGAGCAGTTCTTC,CASSPPGGEQFF,TRBD2,many,TRBV7-9,TRBJ2-1
TGTGCCATCATGGCGGGACAGCGCCATGGCTACACCTTC,CAIMAGQRHGYTF,TRBD1,many,TRBV10-3,TRBJ1-2
TGTGCCAGCAGTTTATATGCCCCAATCCAGATGAACACTGAAGCTTTCTTT,CASSLYAPIQMNTEAFF,-,few,TRBV27,TRBJ1-1